This entry concerns a single T cell receptor (beta chain). TCRdb fed the RACE reads into MiXCR, producing one record per CDR3 protein. The sample holds more than 250,000 distinct CDR3 sequences, approximately 7.5% seen once. This entry is derived from a study of human T cells and chemical hapten exposure. Specified time point: pre-sensitization, week 0. The treatment here: therapeutic diphenylcyclopropenone sensitization with weekly scalp DPC. Trimming took off 1 base at V and 0 bases at J, with 10 bases between the two ends. The CDR3 consists of 15 residues. Looked up from germline, CDR1 is KGHSH and CDR2 is LQKENI.

This TCR came from a man aged 18 to 29 with alopecia areata. Some clones in this sample may be carry-over from other donors' samples. The chain employs TRBV18 and TRBJ2-7; D might be TRBD1 or TRBD2, each matching 6 bases. Here the sequenced sample was whole blood, taken in connection with sensitization to the hapten diphenylcyclopropenone (DPC). The CDR3, as DNA: TGTGCCAGCTCACCACGGAGGGGGGCCTCCTACGAGCAGTACTTC. Translating it yields CASSPRRGASYEQYF.